These 24 T cell receptor beta chains came from one sample sequenced in a study of beta chain features in type 1 diabetes. General study results and limits: TCRB CDR3s from Type 1 diabetes patients were moderately but significantly shorter in all four CD4+ subsets.

These receptors have no identified antigens. Investigators reverse transcribed all isolated RNA, so they sequenced expressed TCRB transcripts. Sequencing used immunoSEQ multiplex PCR; TCRdb keeps in-frame clones, though not all of them. This table has tens of thousands of clones, roughly half appearing once. Material: central memory CD4+ T cells from blood. Every receptor here comes from a man aged 25 to 40 with type 1 diabetes.

In this sample, this clone turned up a few times. In DNA form, the CDR3 reads TGTGCCAGCAGCCGCGGCGGGGTCAACACCGGGGAGCTGTTTTTT. Translating gives CASSRGGVNTGELFF. This rearrangement joins TRBV7-2 to TRBJ2-2; D is perhaps TRBD2 (6 bases). The CDR3 sequence is 15 residues long. The germline V gene has CDR1 SGHTA and CDR2 FQGNSA. The V end lost 5 bases, the J end lost 2 bases, and 12 bases lay between the germline ends.

This chain connects TRBV30 to TRBJ2-5; a weak D match, TRBD2 (6 bases). Germline CDR1 and CDR2: GTSNPN and SVGIG (reference sequence). The CDR3 loop spans 13 amino acids. V was cut by 3 bases and J by 0 bases, with 8 bases left in between. This CDR3 is CAWSRGNQETQYF. The DNA for the CDR3 is TGTGCCTGGAGCCGGGGGAACCAAGAGACCCAGTACTTC.

The chain uses TRBV5-4 and TRBJ1-1; D is unclear. The CDR3 is 13 amino acids. Trimming pared 0 bases from V and 1 base from J, leaving 4 bases between. Germline V CDR1 and CDR2: SGHNT, YYREEE (reference sequence). CDR3 sequence (DNA): TGTGCCAGCAGCTTGGCCAGGAACACTGAAGCTTTCTTT. Translation: CASSLARNTEAFF.

The J gene is TRBJ1-3, the V gene TRBV7-9, with D perhaps TRBD1 (6 bases). Trimming took 5 bases from V and 0 from J, leaving 17 bases between them. The CDR3 consists of 17 residues. Germline V gives CDR1 SEHNR, CDR2 FQNEAQ (reference sequence). Here the CDR3 reads CASSLLLTGASGNTIYF. CDR3 nucleotides: TGTGCCAGCAGCCTCTTATTGACAGGAGCCTCTGGAAACACCATATATTTT.

In this sample, this clone turned up once. The chain has TRBV6-1 and TRBJ1-5; TRBD1 might be the D (6 bases). Looked up from germline, CDR1 is MNHNS and CDR2 is SASEGT. Trimming removed 4 bases at V and 0 bases at J, with 10 bases between. The CDR3 spans 15 residues. This CDR3 reads CASSVGQYSNQPQHF. CDR3 DNA sequence: TGTGCCAGCAGTGTAGGACAGTATAGCAATCAGCCCCAGCATTTT.

The chain recombines TRBV12-5 with TRBJ2-7, with 12 bases lining up with TRBD2. Trimming cost V 5 bases and J 6 bases; bases outside gene matches: 11. In germline, CDR1 is LGHNT, CDR2 FRNRAP. The CDR3 is made up of 16 amino acids. The CDR3 DNA reads as TGTGCTAGTGGTAAAGGACTAGCGGGAAGAAGAAGCGAGCAGTACTTC. Translated, it gives CASGKGLAGRRSEQYF.

This chain uses TRBV5-1 with TRBJ1-1; 7 nucleotides agree with TRBD1. The germline CDR1 and CDR2 sequences are SGHRS and YFSETQ. V shed 2 bases, J shed 3 bases, and the junction held 4 bases outside the gene matches. CDR3 length equals 14 residues. For the CDR3, the DNA is TGCGCCAGCAGCTTTGGACAGGAGTACACTGAAGCTTTCTTT. Protein product: CASSFGQEYTEAFF.

The genes are TRBV5-1 and TRBJ2-6; TRBD1 matches at 7 bases. The CDR3 has 16 residues. After removal of 5 bases from V and 0 bases from J, the junction contained 5 bases not matched to a gene. CDR1 is SGHRS, CDR2 YFSETQ, per germline. CDR3 region: CASRIGTASGANVLTF. The CDR3 DNA reads as TGCGCCAGCAGAATAGGGACAGCCTCTGGGGCCAACGTCCTGACTTTC.

This chain joins TRBV5-1 and TRBJ2-7, with 10 bases aligning to TRBD2. This CDR3 has 15 amino acids. V trimming: 3 bases; J trimming: 2 bases; junction bases outside the gene matches: 5. Germline V gene sequence: CDR1 SGHRS, CDR2 YFSETQ. The CDR3 bases are TGCGCCAGCAGCTCCGGGACTAGCGACACCTACGAGCAGTACTTC. Protein: CASSSGTSDTYEQYF.

The chain links TRBV11-3 to TRBJ1-2; 7 positions match TRBD1. Germline V lookup: CDR1 SGHNT, CDR2 YENEEA. The CDR3 covers 15 residues. Germline trimming cut 5 bases from V and 3 bases from J; bases unmatched to any gene: 9. CDR3 coding DNA: TGTGCCAGCAGCAGAGGGGGCGGGGATGACTATGGCTACACCTTC. This gives the protein CASSRGGGDDYGYTF. Full variable domain (outside the CDR3, taken from reference TRBV11-3 and TRBJ1-2): EAGVVQSPRYKIIEKKQPVAFWCNPISGHNTLYWYLQNLGQGPELLIRYENEEAVDDSQLPKDRFSAERLKGVDSTLKIQPAELGDSAVYLCASSRGGGDDYGYTFGSGTRLTVV.

The chain uses TRBV7-8 and TRBJ2-7; 9 bases agree with TRBD1. The ends lost 4 bases at V and 0 bases at J; junction bases unmatched: 16. CDR3 size: 19 residues. Germline lookup yields CDR1 SGHVS and CDR2 FQNEAQ. The CDR3 sequence: CASSSGRGPGTGLSYEQYF. DNA for the CDR3: TGTGCCAGCAGCTCAGGGCGGGGACCCGGGACAGGGCTCTCCTACGAGCAGTACTTC.

The J gene is TRBJ1-3, the V gene TRBV2; TRBD1 might be the D (6 bases). The germline V gene encodes CDR1 SNHLY and CDR2 FYNNEI. CDR3 length equals 15 residues. V was pared by 6 bases and J by 0 bases, with 12 bases between. The CDR3 DNA follows: TGTGCCAGCAGGCGGACAGTCAGCTCTGGAAACACCATATATTTT. Protein: CASRRTVSSGNTIYF.

This clone has only a few counts. CDR3 in amino acids: CASSQTSGTYNEQFF. DNA for the CDR3: TGTGCCAGCAGCCAGACTAGCGGGACCTACAATGAGCAGTTCTTC. The chain links TRBV9 to TRBJ2-1; 11 nucleotides align to TRBD2. This CDR3 is 15 amino acids long. Trimming at V came to 4 bases and at J to 2 bases, leaving 2 bases not matched to a gene. Per germline, CDR1 SGDLS and CDR2 YYNGEE.

This chain connects TRBV5-1 to TRBJ2-1; 8 positions agree with TRBD2. This CDR3 has 14 amino acids. CDR1 is SGHRS, CDR2 YFSETQ, per germline. J gave up 6 bases and V 4 bases, and 6 bases lay outside the gene matches. The CDR3 region is CASSRTTSVNEQFF. In DNA, the CDR3 is TGCGCCAGCAGCAGAACGACTAGCGTCAATGAGCAGTTCTTC.

The chain carries TRBV13 and TRBJ2-5; 8 nucleotides line up with TRBD1. The closer fit of TRBJ2-7 to the DNA end suggests the J call may be wrong. This CDR3 region has 16 residues. Germline CDR1 PRHDT, CDR2 FYEKMQ (reference sequence). The DNA for the CDR3 is TGTGCCAGCAGCGGACAGGGCCGGGACAGAACCTACGAGCAGTACTTC. Encoded protein: CASSGQGRDRTYEQYF.

This chain connects TRBV7-2 to TRBJ1-2; maybe TRBD1 (5 bases). Trimming took 6 bases from V and 8 from J, leaving 16 bases between them. CDR3 length: 13 amino acids. Germline CDR1 reads SGHTA; CDR2 reads FQGNSA. The CDR3 is CASSPARAGGYTF. CDR3 DNA: TGTGCCAGCAGTCCGGCCAGGGCGGGAGGCTACACCTTC. Combining the CDR3 with reference TRBV7-2 and TRBJ1-2 gives the whole variable domain GAGVSQSPSNKVTEKGKDVELRCDPISGHTALYWYRQSLGQGLEFLIYFQGNSAPDKSGLPSDRFSAERTGGSVSTLTIQRTQQEDSAVYLCASSPARAGGYTFGSGTRLTVV.

This clone was detected only a few times. The chain uses TRBV6-1 and TRBJ1-4; 9 bases match TRBD1. Germline V lookup: CDR1 MNHNS, CDR2 SASEGT. This CDR3 has 13 residues. Trimming took 7 bases from V and 8 from J; bases not matched to a gene: 5. This chain's CDR3 is CASTGQGKEKLFF. The DNA of the CDR3 is TGTGCCAGCACAGGACAGGGGAAGGAAAAACTGTTTTTT.

This clone was picked up a small number of times. The chain couples TRBV5-4 to TRBJ2-2; 7 nucleotides line up with TRBD2. The J segment lost 4 bases and the V segment lost 0 bases, leaving 6 bases of the junction unmatched. The CDR3 totals 16 residues. Germline assignment: CDR1 SGHNT and CDR2 YYREEE (reference sequence). The CDR3 coding sequence is TGTGCCAGCAGCTTGGTGGGGGAGGGCCGCACCGGGGAGCTGTTTTTT. Its translation: CASSLVGEGRTGELFF.

This clone was counted between two and nine times. The chain uses TRBV4-1 and TRBJ1-6; D not certain. Between the trimmed V and J ends, which lost 0 bases and 12 bases, there was a span of 9 bases. This CDR3 region has 13 residues. Germline V lookup: CDR1 MGHRA, CDR2 YSYEKL. In nucleotides, the CDR3 is TGCGCCAGCAGCCAAGATCTCCAGTTACCCCTCCACTTT. It translates to CASSQDLQLPLHF.

The chain recombines TRBV19 with TRBJ1-3, with TRBD1 identical over 8 bases. In germline, CDR1 is LNHDA, CDR2 SQIVND (reference sequence). This CDR3 has 14 amino acids. Germline trimming cut 5 bases from V and 1 base from J; bases unmatched to any gene: 1. The CDR3 protein is CASSHRGSGNTIYF. The CDR3 nucleotides read TGTGCCAGTAGTCACAGGGGGTCTGGAAACACCATATATTTT.

The chain joins TRBV7-7 to TRBJ1-2; weak D call: TRBD1 (6 bases). Looked up from germline, CDR1 is SSHAT and CDR2 is FNYEAQ (reference sequence). The CDR3 is 14 residues long. Between the trimmed V and J ends, which lost 5 bases and 14 bases, there was a span of 24 bases. CDR3 loop: CASSLGQTGRSWTF. Here the CDR3 DNA reads TGTGCCAGCAGCCTCGGACAGACCGGGCGGTCTTGGACCTTC. Filled out from reference TRBV7-7 and TRBJ1-2, the complete variable domain reads GAGVSQSPRYKVTKRGQDVTLRCDPISSHATLYWYQQALGQGPEFLTYFNYEAQPDKSGLPSDRFSAERPEGSISTLTIQRTEQRDSAMYRCASSLGQTGRSWTFGSGTRLTVV.

This clone has a handful of counts. The chain links TRBV4-2 to TRBJ2-1; 7 nucleotides match TRBD2. The CDR3 runs 15 residues. The ends lost 1 base at V and 3 bases at J; junction bases unmatched: 3. Germline V gene sequence: CDR1 LGHNA, CDR2 YNFKEQ. The CDR3 DNA follows: TGTGCCAGCAGCCAAGTGCTAGCGGACTACAATGAGCAGTTCTTC. Encoded protein: CASSQVLADYNEQFF.

The V call is TRBV30, the J call TRBJ1-1, with 10 bases lining up with TRBD1. Germline V lookup: CDR1 GTSNPN, CDR2 SVGIG (reference sequence). The V segment lost 2 bases and the J segment 6 bases; nucleotides outside the gene matches: 18. This CDR3 region has 18 residues. The chain's CDR3 is CAWSPRESRDRGFSEAFF. CDR3 coding DNA: TGTGCCTGGAGTCCCCGAGAGAGCCGGGACAGGGGATTCTCTGAAGCTTTCTTT.

This clone has a handful of counts. The V call is TRBV30, the J call TRBJ1-1, with D unclear. The CDR3 contains 12 residues. Germline values: CDR1 GTSNPN, CDR2 SVGIG (reference sequence). The V gene lost 4 bases and the J gene lost 7 bases, with 13 bases spanning the gap. CDR3 amino acids: CAWKYDRGEAFF. CDR3 bases: TGTGCCTGGAAGTATGATCGGGGTGAAGCTTTCTTT.